Below, one T cell receptor beta chain is given with its context. CDR1 and CDR2 (germline): LNHDA, SQIVND (reference sequence). This CDR3 comprises 11 residues. Trimming took 9 bases from V and 6 from J, leaving 12 bases between them. The data belong to a study of technical replicates of blood from a handful of donors. Sequencing used immunoSEQ multiplex PCR; TCRdb keeps in-frame clones, though not all of them. The table lists about 81,000 clones, approximately 94% of them singletons. The chain couples TRBV19 to TRBJ2-7; the D gene is possibly TRBD1 (6 bases). Sequenced: T cells isolated from PBMCs. This sequence was found in a human donor in good health. The CDR3 protein is CASQQGPEQYF. CDR3 bases: TGTGCCAGCCAACAGGGCCCCGAGCAGTACTTC.